This T cell receptor (beta chain) is drawn from a study of blood T cell repertoires in COVID-19. About the research overall: Samples came from the United States, Italy and Spain, spanning acute and convalescent COVID-19. Sample material is recorded as cDNA or gDNA derived from T cells, B-cell-depleted T cells, or PBMCs.

In the study's own analysis: The authors estimated nucleated cell counts from reference gene primer amplification. TCRdb's table, derived via immunoSEQ multiplex PCR, lists solely in-frame clones and lacks some. That table supplies the V and J calls and clone size; D and trimming were determined from the DNA. The profile shows 250,000 or so clones, roughly 89% of them singletons. This clonotype was sampled from a woman in her thirties or forties who had recovered from COVID-19. The specimen sequenced was peripheral blood.

CDR3 loop: CASSVDSPSYNEQFF. CDR3 in DNA: TGTGCCAGCAGTGTTGACAGTCCATCCTACAATGAGCAGTTCTTC. The rearrangement uses TRBV6-4 and TRBJ2-1; possible D gene TRBD1, 5 bases. The V gene's germline CDR1 is MRHNA and CDR2 SNTAGT. V was trimmed by 4 bases and J by 1 base, leaving 11 bases between them. The CDR3 runs 15 residues.